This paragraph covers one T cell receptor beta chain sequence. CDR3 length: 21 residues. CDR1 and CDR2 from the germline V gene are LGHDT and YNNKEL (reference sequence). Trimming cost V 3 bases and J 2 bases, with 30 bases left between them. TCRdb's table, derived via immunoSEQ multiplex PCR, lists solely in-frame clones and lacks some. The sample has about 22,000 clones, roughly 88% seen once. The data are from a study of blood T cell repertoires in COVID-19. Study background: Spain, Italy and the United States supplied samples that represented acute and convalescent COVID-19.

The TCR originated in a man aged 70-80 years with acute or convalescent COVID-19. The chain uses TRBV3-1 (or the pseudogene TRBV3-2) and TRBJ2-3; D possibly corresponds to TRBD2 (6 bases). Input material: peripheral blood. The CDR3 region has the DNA TGTGCCAGCAGCCACCGCGGGGTTACTACTTGGGTGGAAGAATTCACAGATACGCAGTATTTT. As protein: CASSHRGVTTWVEEFTDTQYF.